A selection of T cell receptor beta chains follows, all from one sample in a study of blood T cell repertoires in COVID-19. Repertoires were generated with immunoSEQ multiplex PCR, while TCRdb's copy carries only in-frame clones and drops some. The sample yields a few hundred thousand clones, 80% to 90% seen once. The sample was PBMCs or T cells enriched from blood (not recorded which). Every receptor here comes from a man aged 25 to 40 who had recovered from COVID-19. Each CDR3 is given with its conserved first and last residue. D genes are given only for firm matches. Size tells how often a clone was seen (once, few, many) or the class of an expanded clone, and some rows leave it out.

abundance	v_gene	d_gene	j_gene	CDR3aa	CDR3nt
few	TRBV9	NA	TRBJ1-2	CASSFRGGYGYTF	TGTGCCAGCAGCTTTCGGGGGGGCTATGGCTACACCTTC
NA	TRBV9	TRBD2	TRBJ2-3	CASSVSGGGADTQYF	TGTGCCAGCAGCGTTAGCGGGGGGGGCGCAGATACGCAGTATTTT
NA	TRBV6-6	NA	TRBJ2-7	CASKGVGGYEQYF	TGTGCCAGCAAGGGGGTTGGGGGCTACGAGCAGTACTTC
NA	TRBV27	TRBD1	TRBJ1-2	CASSSRQGNYGYTF	TGTGCCAGCAGTTCTAGACAGGGTAACTATGGCTACACCTTC
NA	TRBV7-3	NA	TRBJ1-1	CASSPSPGDTEAFF	TGTGCCAGCAGCCCGTCCCCAGGGGATACTGAAGCTTTCTTT
NA	TRBV7-9	NA	TRBJ2-7	CASSSTGDAYEQYF	TGTGCCAGCAGCTCCACGGGGGACGCTTACGAGCAGTACTTC
few	TRBV18	NA	TRBJ1-6	CASSPERGSPLHF	TGTGCCAGCTCACCCGAAAGGGGTTCGCCCCTCCACTTT
once	TRBV4-2	TRBD1	TRBJ1-3	CASSQVEGATDTIYF	TGTGCCAGCAGCCAAGTTGAGGGGGCGACGGACACCATATATTTT
NA	TRBV6-5	NA	TRBJ1-6	CASSGGVNSPLHF	TGTGCCTCTTCGGGAGGGGTTAATTCACCCCTCCACTTT
NA	TRBV5-1	NA	TRBJ1-4	CASSMGAGDTNEKLFF	TGCGCCAGCAGTATGGGTGCGGGTGACACTAATGAAAAACTGTTTTTT
NA	TRBV27	NA	TRBJ1-6	CASKPGGSPLHF	TGTGCCAGCAAACCCGGCGGTTCACCCCTCCACTTT
many	TRBV7-2	TRBD1	TRBJ2-7	CASSSWTGPSSYEQYF	TGTGCCAGCAGCTCATGGACAGGCCCGAGCTCCTACGAGCAGTACTTC
once	TRBV7-3	TRBD1	TRBJ1-6	CASPTTGGKNSPLHF	TGTGCCAGCCCCACGACAGGGGGCAAAAATTCACCCCTCCACTTT
NA	TRBV7-3	NA	TRBJ2-3	CASSRGTANTDTQYF	TGTGCCAGCAGCCGGGGGACAGCTAACACAGATACGCAGTATTTT
NA	TRBV5-1	NA	TRBJ1-4	CASSLGRGVTNEKLFF	TGCGCCAGCAGCTTGGGCCGGGGGGTAACTAATGAAAAACTGTTTTTT